This TCR beta chain is drawn from a study of blood T cell repertoires in COVID-19 (dated by TCRdb to 2018 to 2020). About the investigation overall: The collaborator samples originated in the United States, Italy and Spain and spanned the acute and convalescent phases of COVID-19. The material from the prospective study consisted of cDNA or gDNA derived from T cells, B-cell-depleted T cells, or PBMCs. Subjects who had been exposed to COVID-19, were actively infected with it, or had recovered from it provided the deeply sampled blood TCRbeta repertoires that made up the dataset. The repertoires were released in a freely available public database meant as a resource for research on the immune response to SARS-CoV-2. Samples came from the ongoing ImmuneRACE study (first 160 participants) plus 1,254 subjects from 6 global collaborators. The sample metadata nearly always contained a de-identified subject ID, COVID-19 status, age in years and sex. HLA class I and class II types, where available, came from metadata supplied by the sample provider rather than from assay-based typing.

Concerning this clone itself: The clone's antigen remains unknown. No qualities accompany the bases; no much larger clone lies one base away.

Whole blood was collected in K2EDTA tubes by collaborating institutions according to the institutions' own protocols. For TCRbeta analysis, collaborator samples were shipped as frozen whole blood, as isolated PBMCs, or as DNA extracted from either sample type. The immunoSEQ Assay, a bias-controlled multiplex PCR, was used to amplify TCRbeta CDR3 regions from genomic DNA. Concerning the study's data processing: Within the assay, amplification of reference gene primers was used to estimate how many nucleated cells each sample contained. Sequence reads were collapsed and filtered to measure the absolute abundance of every unique TCRbeta CDR3 rearrangement. Productive Simpson clonality was computed per sample as the square root of Simpson's diversity index over productive rearrangements. TCRdb took this table from immuneACCESS and kept in-frame rearrangements with V and J called. Such tables lack part of the clones; where checked against another copy, unresolved V genes explain under half of the gap, and the rest is unexplained. V and J calls and clone size come straight from that table; D and trimming were deduced from the DNA. The sample table holds under 350,000 clones, of which around 90% were seen once. The top ten constitute over 1% of the sample.

The research as a whole found: The amount of clinical and demographic metadata varied by source and participant and was provided uncurated.

The sample consisted of peripheral blood. The TCR was taken from a man between 65 and 80 years old with acute or convalescent COVID-19.

The sequenced DNA: TGTGCCAGCAGACAAGGACAGGGAGGGGAAAAACTGTTTTTT. The resulting protein is CASRQGQGGEKLFF. The chain couples TRBV2 to TRBJ1-4, with 8 bases aligning to TRBD1. CDR1 SNHLY and CDR2 FYNNEI are derived from the germline V gene. The CDR3 numbers 14 residues from cysteine through phenylalanine. The CDR3 DNA has 42 bases and is translated from base 1. From V the trimming removes 6 bases and from J it removes 8 bases, while the gene matches leave 8 bases of the junction unaccounted for.